These 31 T cell receptor beta chains came from one sample sequenced in a study of blood T cells in healthy people across ages. Combining a sample-barcoded 5' primer with a J-beta primer mix, a second PCR ran for about 6 to 12 cycles. MiXCR, applied by TCRdb to the 5' RACE reads, yields one record per CDR3 protein. The sample yields 270,000 or so distinct CDR3 sequences, roughly 29% seen once. Material: blood. The source of these receptors is a woman aged 70 to 79 in good health.

The V gene is TRBV27, the J gene TRBJ2-5; perhaps TRBD1 as D (8 bases). The J call is in doubt because the DNA end fits TRBJ2-1 better. The CDR3 sequence is 14 residues long. Germline-derived CDR1 and CDR2 are MNHEY and SMNVEV (reference sequence). CDR3 DNA: TGTGCCAGCAGAAGCGGGACAGGAAACAATGAGCAGTTCTTC. Its protein is CASRSGTGNNEQFF.

V gene TRBV12-3 or TRBV12-4 combines with J gene TRBJ2-5; 9 positions match TRBD1. The CDR3 is made up of 18 amino acids. V was pared by 4 bases and J by 7 bases, with 19 bases of the junction left unmatched. The CDR3: CASSWFFVPGQGSGTQYF. The CDR3 nucleotides read TGTGCCAGCAGTTGGTTTTTCGTTCCGGGACAGGGATCAGGGACCCAGTACTTC.

This clonotype turned up a few times. The chain couples TRBV9 to TRBJ1-1, with 8 bases fitting TRBD1. The length of the CDR3 is 15 residues. The J segment lost 5 bases and the V segment lost 4 bases, leaving 10 bases of the junction unmatched. The germline V gene encodes CDR1 SGDLS and CDR2 YYNGEE. CDR3 sequence: CASSPRTGWMTEAFF. CDR3 DNA sequence: TGTGCCAGCAGCCCACGGACAGGGTGGATGACTGAAGCTTTCTTT.

This clonotype was seen just once. This CDR3 is CASSFSLTEAFF. Here the CDR3 DNA reads TGTGCCAGCAGTTTTTCCCTCACTGAAGCTTTCTTT. This rearrangement joins TRBV12-3 or TRBV12-4 to TRBJ1-1; D is undetermined. The V gene lost 3 bases and the J gene lost 4 bases, with 6 bases spanning the gap. This CDR3 region has 12 residues.

The chain links TRBV7-9 to TRBJ2-2, with TRBD1 as a possible D gene (5 bases). Germline CDR1 is SEHNR and CDR2 is FQNEAQ (reference sequence). Trimming cost V 5 bases and J 4 bases, with 14 bases left between them. This CDR3 spans 15 amino acids. CDR3 coding DNA: TGTGCCAGCAGCGCCCATAGTGACAGCACCGGGGAGCTGTTTTTT. Amino acids: CASSAHSDSTGELFF.

This clonotype has just a few counts. As DNA, the CDR3 is TGCAGTGCTAGAATCCCAAGTAGCGGGGCTACGGAGCAGTACTTC. Protein product: CSARIPSSGATEQYF. The chain uses TRBV20-1 and TRBJ2-1; 8 nucleotides align to TRBD2. The J call could be wrong; TRBJ2-7 is a better fit for the DNA end. This CDR3 contains 15 residues. Germline V gives CDR1 DFQATT, CDR2 SNEGSKA (reference sequence).

J is TRBJ1-1 and V is TRBV28, with D unresolved. This CDR3 is built from 11 residues. Germline loops: CDR1 MDHEN, CDR2 SYDVKM. Trimming shortened V by 6 bases and J by 5 bases, and 7 bases separated the two germline ends. The CDR3 sequence is CASRYGTEAFF. In DNA, the CDR3 is TGTGCCAGCAGATATGGAACTGAAGCTTTCTTT.

This clonotype was detected only a few times. This rearrangement joins TRBV20-1 to TRBJ2-1; D is tentatively TRBD1 or TRBD2 (6 bases each). The end of the DNA is better explained by TRBJ2-7, so the J call may be wrong. CDR1 and CDR2 (germline): DFQATT, SNEGSKA (reference sequence). The CDR3 has 14 amino acids. CDR3 residues: CSASTTGGDYEQYF. The CDR3 DNA is TGCAGTGCTAGTACGACAGGAGGGGACTACGAGCAGTACTTC.

To note about this clonotype: This sequence may be a read error, since a much larger clone differs from it by one base. Because it lacks the conserved phenylalanine or tryptophan at the end, this CDR3 is likely a read error. This chain uses TRBV29-1 with TRBJ2-5; D is unresolved. In germline, CDR1 is SQVTM, CDR2 ANQGSEA. There are 13 residues in the CDR3. V lost 6 bases and J 0 bases, leaving 11 bases between the germline ends. CDR3 protein: CSVMTPNQETQYS. CDR3 in DNA: TGCAGCGTGATGACACCGAACCAAGAGACCCAGTACTCC.

Remarks on this clonotype: Given a much more abundant clone one base away, this may be a read error. The chain joins TRBV7-2 to TRBJ1-1, with D uncertain. The V and J ends lost 0 bases and 3 bases respectively, with 5 bases between them. The germline V gene has CDR1 SGHTA and CDR2 FQGNSA. The CDR3 consists of 13 residues. The chain's CDR3 is CASSLAADTEAFF. As DNA, the CDR3 is TGTGCCAGCAGCTTAGCGGCAGACACTGAAGCTTTCTTT.

The genes are TRBV7-9 and TRBJ2-3, with 9 bases matching TRBD1. Germline loops: CDR1 SEHNR, CDR2 FQNEAQ (reference sequence). The CDR3 length is 18 residues. The trim removed 5 bases at V and 5 bases at J, leaving 17 bases unmatched. The CDR3 region is CASSPTFGTGTGQDTQYF. CDR3 sequence (DNA): TGTGCCAGCAGCCCCACATTCGGCACCGGGACAGGGCAAGATACGCAGTATTTT.

The chain is built from TRBV27 and TRBJ2-7; D is possibly TRBD1 (5 bases). Trimming removed 3 bases at V and 5 bases at J, with 11 bases between. The CDR3 consists of 13 residues. Germline V gives CDR1 MNHEY, CDR2 SMNVEV (reference sequence). CDR3 sequence: CASSFQGADEQYF. The CDR3 DNA reads as TGTGCCAGCAGTTTTCAGGGCGCAGACGAGCAGTACTTC.

This clonotype was seen more than once but under ten times. The V gene is TRBV29-1, the J gene TRBJ1-1; D is ambiguous. Trimming removed 4 bases at V and 0 bases at J, with 9 bases between. The CDR3 extends over 13 amino acids. The V gene's germline CDR1 is SQVTM and CDR2 ANQGSEA. The CDR3 DNA reads as TGCAGCGTTGTTCGGCCCCTGAACACTGAAGCTTTCTTT. Translation gives CSVVRPLNTEAFF.

This clonotype was observed a handful of times. The chain has TRBV5-1 and TRBJ2-4; 9 positions match TRBD1. The CDR3 is 15 residues long. V lost 5 bases to trimming and J lost 7 bases; unmatched junction nucleotides: 10. CDR1 SGHRS and CDR2 YFSETQ come from the germline V gene. The CDR3 DNA sequence: TGCGCCAGCAGGACGGACAGGGGATCGGCCAACATTCAGTACTTC. Translation: CASRTDRGSANIQYF.

The genes are TRBV21-1 and TRBJ2-7; TRBD2 is taken as the D call from the table, unchecked against the DNA. TRBV21-1 is given as a pseudogene. The CDR3 spans 15 residues. The CDR3 sequence is CASTLIADPSYEQYF. Written as DNA, the CDR3 is TGTGCCAGCACCTTGATAGCGGATCCCTCCTACGAGCAGTACTTC.

This clonotype came up a few times. The chain employs TRBV4-2 and TRBJ2-5; TRBD2 matches at 13 bases. V lost 0 bases to trimming and J lost 4 bases; unmatched junction nucleotides: 8. The CDR3 runs 18 residues. Germline V gene sequence: CDR1 LGHNA, CDR2 YNFKEQ. The CDR3, as DNA: TGTGCCAGCAGCCAAGAGGGACTAGCGGGAATCGTTAGAGAGACCCAGTACTTC. Protein product: CASSQEGLAGIVRETQYF.

The gene calls are TRBV20-1 and TRBJ2-4; tentatively, D is TRBD2 (5 bases). CDR1 DFQATT and CDR2 SNEGSKA come from the germline V gene (reference sequence). Trimming shortened V by 3 bases and J by 0 bases, and 12 bases separated the two germline ends. The CDR3 extends over 15 amino acids. The CDR3 here is CSARGDYLAKNIQYF. Here the CDR3 DNA reads TGCAGTGCTAGGGGAGACTACTTAGCCAAAAACATTCAGTACTTC.

The chain uses TRBV20-1 and TRBJ1-2, with no clear D. This CDR3 is built from 13 residues. V lost 3 bases, J lost 8 bases, and 16 bases lay in between. CDR1 DFQATT and CDR2 SNEGSKA come from the germline V gene (reference sequence). The CDR3 protein is CSASLGLTGGYTF. Here the CDR3 DNA reads TGCAGTGCTAGTTTGGGCCTTACCGGGGGCTACACCTTC.

This clonotype turned up a few times. V is TRBV10-3 and J is TRBJ2-7; the D gene is possibly TRBD2 (5 bases). Looked up from germline, CDR1 is ENHRY and CDR2 is SYGVKD. The CDR3 loop spans 11 amino acids. V was cut by 5 bases and J by 3 bases, with 5 bases left in between. Written as DNA, the CDR3 is TGTGCCATCAGTACTAGCTACGAGCAGTACTTC. This encodes CAISTSYEQYF.

J is TRBJ2-1 and V is TRBV2; D is perhaps TRBD1 (6 bases). V lost 5 bases to trimming and J lost 9 bases, with 14 bases between them. CDR3 size: 13 residues. Germline V gene lookup returns CDR1 SNHLY and CDR2 FYNNEI. The CDR3 spells CASSSTLGGEQFF. CDR3 in DNA: TGTGCCAGCAGTTCAACTCTAGGGGGTGAGCAGTTCTTC.

This clonotype was counted only a few times. This chain joins TRBV7-2 and TRBJ1-2; D unresolved. The CDR3 spans 18 residues. Germline V lookup: CDR1 SGHTA, CDR2 FQGNSA. The germline V and J ends were trimmed by 5 bases and 3 bases, with 25 bases remaining between them. CDR3 protein: CASSSQPGLTTRDYGYTF. CDR3 coding DNA: TGTGCCAGCAGCAGTCAGCCGGGCCTAACTACCCGGGACTATGGCTACACCTTC.

The chain employs TRBV7-2 and TRBJ2-3, with TRBD2 identical over 11 bases. CDR1 is SGHTA, CDR2 FQGNSA, per germline. This CDR3 contains 17 residues. The J segment lost 0 bases and the V segment lost 5 bases, leaving 7 bases of the junction unmatched. The CDR3 here is CASSLRLAGLSTDTQYF. The CDR3 nucleotides are TGTGCCAGCAGCCTCCGACTAGCGGGGCTAAGCACAGATACGCAGTATTTT.

J is TRBJ2-7 and V is TRBV20-1, with a tentative D call TRBD2 (6 bases). Germline V gene sequence: CDR1 DFQATT, CDR2 SNEGSKA (reference sequence). The CDR3 totals 11 residues. The V gene lost 6 bases and the J gene lost 2 bases, with 8 bases spanning the gap. CDR3 loop: CSAGLAYEQYF. CDR3 coding DNA: TGCAGTGCGGGACTTGCCTACGAGCAGTACTTC.

The J gene is TRBJ2-3, the V gene TRBV27; 9 nucleotides align to TRBD2. The V and J ends lost 6 bases and 4 bases, in that order; junction bases with no gene match: 8. The CDR3 consists of 15 residues. In germline, CDR1 is MNHEY, CDR2 SMNVEV (reference sequence). This chain's CDR3 is CASRPSSGNSDTQYF. CDR3 sequence (DNA): TGTGCCAGCAGACCCTCTAGCGGGAACTCAGATACGCAGTATTTT.

The V gene is TRBV2, the J gene TRBJ2-5; 8 positions match TRBD2. The V segment lost 6 bases and the J segment 0 bases; nucleotides outside the gene matches: 3. Germline V CDR1 and CDR2: SNHLY, FYNNEI. This CDR3 has 14 residues. The CDR3: CASSGTRNQETQYF. DNA of the CDR3: TGTGCCAGCAGCGGGACTAGAAACCAAGAGACCCAGTACTTC.

The genes are TRBV28 and TRBJ1-1; 8 bases match TRBD1. CDR1 is MDHEN, CDR2 SYDVKM, per germline. The CDR3 consists of 15 residues. Trimming removed 6 bases from V and 4 bases from J; junction bases left unmatched: 10. The CDR3 loop reads CASSPIRGQSTEAFF. DNA of the CDR3: TGTGCCAGCAGCCCCATCAGGGGGCAGAGCACTGAAGCTTTCTTT.

The chain employs TRBV20-1 and TRBJ2-1; 8 positions agree with TRBD1. Germline V CDR1 and CDR2: DFQATT, SNEGSKA (reference sequence). The CDR3 totals 15 residues. Unmatched junction bases numbered 9, after V lost 6 bases and J lost 2 bases. The CDR3 protein is CSAEQGGKTYNEQFF. CDR3 DNA: TGCAGTGCCGAACAGGGGGGAAAAACCTACAATGAGCAGTTCTTC.

The chain joins TRBV6-1 to TRBJ2-7, with D tentatively TRBD1 (6 bases). CDR3 length equals 14 residues. Trimming shortened V by 2 bases and J by 3 bases, and 11 bases separated the two germline ends. The germline V gene has CDR1 MNHNS and CDR2 SASEGT. This CDR3 is CASSEPRGGYEQYF. As DNA, the CDR3 is TGTGCCAGCAGTGAACCCAGGGGCGGCTACGAGCAGTACTTC.

The chain joins TRBV28 to TRBJ1-1, with D unclear. This CDR3 has 13 amino acids. Trimming left V 6 bases short and J 0 bases short, with 8 bases between. The germline V gene has CDR1 MDHEN and CDR2 SYDVKM. CDR3 sequence: CASRRRLNTEAFF. The CDR3 DNA is TGTGCCAGCAGGAGACGGCTGAACACTGAAGCTTTCTTT.

This clonotype has more than one count but fewer than ten. The chain has TRBV7-3 and TRBJ2-2; TRBD2 matches at 7 bases. Trimming took 5 bases from V and 4 from J; bases not matched to a gene: 7. The CDR3 is made up of 15 amino acids. Germline assignment: CDR1 SGHTA and CDR2 FQGTGA. DNA for the CDR3: TGTGCCAGCAGCCTAGCGGCTATAGGCACCGGGGAGCTGTTTTTT. Translation gives CASSLAAIGTGELFF.

This clonotype has only a few counts. This chain links TRBV12-3 or TRBV12-4 with TRBJ2-7, with 7 bases lining up with TRBD1. After removal of 5 bases from V and 3 bases from J, the junction contained 4 bases not matched to a gene. CDR3 length: 13 amino acids. As DNA, the CDR3 is TGTGCCAGCAGTCGGGGACAGATCTACGAGCAGTACTTC. Translated, it gives CASSRGQIYEQYF.